This T cell receptor (beta chain) is drawn from a study of cytomegalovirus exposure and HLA in healthy donors. Study in general: The 110 or so validation repertoires were produced on the same platform as the approximately 670 repertoires of the first cohort. This was reported in a later analysis.

For this clone: Its matching antigen is unknown.

Germline V gene data show CDR1 as SGHNT and CDR2 as YENEEA. V was clipped by 3 bases and J by 0 bases; unmatched bases: 8. The CDR3 spans 17 residues. The repertoire was sequenced with immunoSEQ multiplex PCR; TCRdb's copy has only in-frame clones and lacks some. Among 90,000 to 140,000 clones listed, 86% were seen once. Findings and caveats of the study: According to a subsequent analysis, TCR clusters identified in the first cohort showed a tendency to co-occur across the 100 to 150 validation repertoires. In vitro testing confirmed three CMV-associated chains as specific for CMV antigens.

It was the approximately 110-subject validation cohort, separate from the roughly 700-subject first cohort, to which the donors belonged. The source material was PBMCs. The rearrangement joins TRBV11-3 to TRBJ2-7, with 10 bases identical to TRBD2. The receptor was derived from a young woman in good health and CMV-seropositive. In DNA form, the CDR3 reads TGTGCCAGCAGCTTTCGACTAGCGGGCCGTTACTCCTACGAGCAGTACTTC. Its protein product is CASSFRLAGRYSYEQYF.